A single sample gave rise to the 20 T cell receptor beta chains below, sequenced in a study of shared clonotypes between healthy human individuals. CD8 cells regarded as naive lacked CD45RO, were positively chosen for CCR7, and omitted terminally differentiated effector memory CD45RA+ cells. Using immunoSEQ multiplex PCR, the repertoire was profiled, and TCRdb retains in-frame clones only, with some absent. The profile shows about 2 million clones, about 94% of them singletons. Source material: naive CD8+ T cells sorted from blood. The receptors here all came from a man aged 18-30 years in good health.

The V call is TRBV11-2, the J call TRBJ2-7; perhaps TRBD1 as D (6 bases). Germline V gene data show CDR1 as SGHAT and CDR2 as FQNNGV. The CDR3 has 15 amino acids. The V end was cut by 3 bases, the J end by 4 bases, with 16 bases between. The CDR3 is CASSLGHSMEYEQYF. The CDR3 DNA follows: TGTGCCAGCAGCTTGGGACATTCGATGGAGTACGAGCAGTACTTC.

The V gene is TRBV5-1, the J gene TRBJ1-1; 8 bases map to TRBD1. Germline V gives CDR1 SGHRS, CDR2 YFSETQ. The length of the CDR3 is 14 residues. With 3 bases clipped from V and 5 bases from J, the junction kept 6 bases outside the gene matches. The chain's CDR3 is CASSWTGIQTEAFF. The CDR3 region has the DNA TGCGCCAGCAGCTGGACAGGGATTCAGACTGAAGCTTTCTTT.

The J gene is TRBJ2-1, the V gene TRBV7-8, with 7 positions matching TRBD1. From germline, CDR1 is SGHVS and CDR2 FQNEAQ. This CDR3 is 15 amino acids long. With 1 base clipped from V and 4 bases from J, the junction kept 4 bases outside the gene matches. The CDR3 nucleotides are TGTGCCAGCAGCTTAGTTGAGGGGGCTTACAATGAGCAGTTCTTC. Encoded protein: CASSLVEGAYNEQFF.

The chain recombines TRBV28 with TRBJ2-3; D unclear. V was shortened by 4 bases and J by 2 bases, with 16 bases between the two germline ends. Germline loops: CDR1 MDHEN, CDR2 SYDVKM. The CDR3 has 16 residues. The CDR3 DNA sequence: TGTGCCAGCAGTTCCTCCCTAGGCCCAGACACAGATACGCAGTATTTT. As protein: CASSSSLGPDTDTQYF. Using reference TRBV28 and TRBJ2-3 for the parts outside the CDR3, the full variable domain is DVKVTQSSRYLVKRTGEKVFLECVQDMDHENMFWYRQDPGLGLRLIYFSYDVKMKEKGDIPEGYSVSREKKERFSLILESASTNQTSMYLCASSSSLGPDTDTQYFGPGTRLTVL.

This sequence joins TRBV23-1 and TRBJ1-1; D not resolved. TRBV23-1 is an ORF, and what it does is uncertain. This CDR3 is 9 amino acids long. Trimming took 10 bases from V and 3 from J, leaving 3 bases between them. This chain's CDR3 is CANYTEAFF. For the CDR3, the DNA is TGCGCCAACTACACTGAAGCTTTCTTT.

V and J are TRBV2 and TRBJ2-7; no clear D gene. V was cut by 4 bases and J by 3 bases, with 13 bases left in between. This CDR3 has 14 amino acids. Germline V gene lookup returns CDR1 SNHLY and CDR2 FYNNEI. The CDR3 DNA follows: TGTGCCAGCAGTGGAGATGAGAAAAACTACGAGCAGTACTTC. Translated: CASSGDEKNYEQYF.

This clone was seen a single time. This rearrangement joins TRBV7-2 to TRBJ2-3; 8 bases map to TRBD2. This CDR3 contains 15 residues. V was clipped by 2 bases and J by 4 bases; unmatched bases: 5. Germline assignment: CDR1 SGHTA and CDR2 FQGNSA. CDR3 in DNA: TGTGCCAGCAGCTTAACAGCGGGAGAGGCAGATACGCAGTATTTT. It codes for CASSLTAGEADTQYF.

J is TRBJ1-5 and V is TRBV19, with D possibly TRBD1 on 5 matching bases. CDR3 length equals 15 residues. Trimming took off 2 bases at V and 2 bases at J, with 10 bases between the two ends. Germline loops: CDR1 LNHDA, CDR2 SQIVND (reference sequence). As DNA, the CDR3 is TGTGCCAGTAGTATATTCGGGGGAGGCAATCAGCCCCAGCATTTT. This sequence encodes CASSIFGGGNQPQHF.

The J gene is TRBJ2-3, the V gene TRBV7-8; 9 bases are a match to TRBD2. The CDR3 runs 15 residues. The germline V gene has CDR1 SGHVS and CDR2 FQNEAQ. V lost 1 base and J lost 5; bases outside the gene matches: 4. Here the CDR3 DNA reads TGTGCCAGCAGCTTAGAGGGAGCGGGAGGAGATACGCAGTATTTT. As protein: CASSLEGAGGDTQYF. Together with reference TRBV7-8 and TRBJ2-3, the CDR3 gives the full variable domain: GAGVSQSPRYKVAKRGQDVALRCDPISGHVSLFWYQQALGQGPEFLTYFQNEAQLDKSGLPSDRFFAERPEGSVSTLKIQRTQQEDSAVYLCASSLEGAGGDTQYFGPGTRLTVL.

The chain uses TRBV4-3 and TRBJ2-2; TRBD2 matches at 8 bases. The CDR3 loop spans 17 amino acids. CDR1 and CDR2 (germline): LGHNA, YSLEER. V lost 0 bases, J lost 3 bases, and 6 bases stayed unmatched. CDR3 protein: CASSQDPGGGYTGELFF. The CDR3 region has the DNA TGCGCCAGCAGCCAAGACCCCGGGGGGGGCTACACCGGGGAGCTGTTTTTT.

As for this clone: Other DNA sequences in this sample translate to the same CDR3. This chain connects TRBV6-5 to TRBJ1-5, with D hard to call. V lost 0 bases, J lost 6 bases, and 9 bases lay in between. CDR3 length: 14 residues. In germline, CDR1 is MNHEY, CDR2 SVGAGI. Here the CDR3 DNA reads TGTGCCAGCAGTTACTCGGAGGGAACTCAGCCCCAGCATTTT. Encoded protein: CASSYSEGTQPQHF.

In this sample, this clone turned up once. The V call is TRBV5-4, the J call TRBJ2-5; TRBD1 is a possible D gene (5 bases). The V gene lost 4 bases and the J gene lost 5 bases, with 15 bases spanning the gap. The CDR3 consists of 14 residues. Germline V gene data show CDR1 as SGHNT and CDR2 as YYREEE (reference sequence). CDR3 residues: CASSIRQKKETQYF. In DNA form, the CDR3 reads TGTGCCAGCAGCATCCGACAGAAAAAGGAGACCCAGTACTTC.

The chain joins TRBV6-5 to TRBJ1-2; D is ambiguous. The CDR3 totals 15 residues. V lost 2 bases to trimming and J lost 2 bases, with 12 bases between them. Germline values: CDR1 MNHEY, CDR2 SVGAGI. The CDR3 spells CASSYGPPRNYGYTF. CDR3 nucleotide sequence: TGTGCCAGCAGTTACGGGCCTCCTCGGAACTATGGCTACACCTTC.

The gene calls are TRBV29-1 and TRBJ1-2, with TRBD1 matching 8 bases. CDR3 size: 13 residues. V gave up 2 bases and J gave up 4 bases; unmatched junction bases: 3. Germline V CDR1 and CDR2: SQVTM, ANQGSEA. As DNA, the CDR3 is TGCAGCGTTGAAAACAGGGGGATCTATGGCTACACCTTC. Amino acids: CSVENRGIYGYTF.

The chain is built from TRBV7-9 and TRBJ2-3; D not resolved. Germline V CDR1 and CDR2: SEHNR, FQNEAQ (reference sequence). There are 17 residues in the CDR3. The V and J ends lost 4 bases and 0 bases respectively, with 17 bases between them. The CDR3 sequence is CASSSPPSHISTDTQYF. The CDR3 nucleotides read TGTGCCAGCAGCTCCCCCCCCAGCCATATTAGCACAGATACGCAGTATTTT.

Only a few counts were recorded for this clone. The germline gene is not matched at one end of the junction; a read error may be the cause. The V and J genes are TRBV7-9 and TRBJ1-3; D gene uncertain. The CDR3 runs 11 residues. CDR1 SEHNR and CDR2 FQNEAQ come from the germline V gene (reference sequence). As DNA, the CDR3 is TGTGCCAGCAGCTTAGGATCCCAGACACATTTT. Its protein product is CASSLGSQTHF.

The CDR3 sequence: CASSIVESYEQYF. The DNA for the CDR3 is TGTGCCAGTAGTATAGTCGAGTCATACGAGCAGTACTTC. The V call is TRBV19, the J call TRBJ2-7; no firm D call. Per germline, CDR1 LNHDA and CDR2 SQIVND (reference sequence). V lost 1 base and J lost 4, with 8 bases in between. The CDR3 length is 13 residues.

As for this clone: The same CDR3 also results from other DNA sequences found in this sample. CDR3 nucleotides: TGTGCCAGCAGTCTCACAGAGAACACTGAAGCTTTCTTT. It specifies CASSLTENTEAFF. The V gene is TRBV28, the J gene TRBJ1-1; D ambiguous. CDR3 size: 13 residues. The V end lost 5 bases, the J end lost 1 base, and 8 bases lay between the germline ends. The V gene's germline CDR1 is MDHEN and CDR2 SYDVKM.

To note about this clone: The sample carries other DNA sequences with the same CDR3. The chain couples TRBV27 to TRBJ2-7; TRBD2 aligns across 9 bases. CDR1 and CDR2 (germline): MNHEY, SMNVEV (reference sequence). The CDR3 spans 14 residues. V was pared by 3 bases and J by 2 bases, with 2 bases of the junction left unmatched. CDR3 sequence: CASSFVAGAYEQYF. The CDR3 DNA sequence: TGTGCCAGCAGTTTTGTAGCGGGAGCCTACGAGCAGTACTTC.

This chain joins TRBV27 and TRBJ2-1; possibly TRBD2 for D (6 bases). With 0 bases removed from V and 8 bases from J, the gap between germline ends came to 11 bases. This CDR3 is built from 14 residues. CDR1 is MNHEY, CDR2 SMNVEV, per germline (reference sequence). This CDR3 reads CASSLSGRGDEQFF. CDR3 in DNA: TGTGCCAGCAGTTTATCGGGGCGGGGCGATGAGCAGTTCTTC.